Listed here are 28 T cell receptor beta chains from one sample, sequenced in a study of shared clonotypes between healthy human individuals. Naive CD8 populations comprised CD45RO-negative cells positively selected for CCR7, excluding terminally differentiated effector memory CD45RA+ cells. Repertoires were generated with immunoSEQ multiplex PCR, while TCRdb's copy carries only in-frame clones and drops some. The sample consists of roughly 850,000 clones, 95% to 97% of them appearing once. The material sequenced was naive CD8+ T cells sorted from blood. The receptors come from a man in his thirties or forties in good health.

V usage is TRBV7-3 and J usage is TRBJ2-3; 8 nucleotides agree with TRBD2. V shed 1 base and J 7 bases; nucleotides not matched to a gene: 10. The germline CDR1 and CDR2 sequences are SGHTA and FQGTGA. This CDR3 contains 16 residues. CDR3: CASSLNAGGAEHTQYF. Here the CDR3 DNA reads TGTGCCAGCAGCTTAAATGCGGGAGGTGCCGAGCATACGCAGTATTTT.

The chain recombines TRBV2 with TRBJ2-7; 12 bases map to TRBD2. The V gene's germline CDR1 is SNHLY and CDR2 FYNNEI. The CDR3 consists of 15 residues. The V segment lost 8 bases and the J segment 1 base; nucleotides outside the gene matches: 6. CDR3 nucleotides: TGTGCCAGCGCTAGCGGGAGGGCCGATTCCTACGAGCAGTACTTC. As protein: CASASGRADSYEQYF.

The chain links TRBV7-9 to TRBJ1-3, with 8 positions matching TRBD1. There are 17 residues in the CDR3. Trimming at V came to 4 bases and at J to 2 bases, leaving 10 bases not matched to a gene. CDR1 is SEHNR and CDR2 is FQNEAQ in the germline V gene (reference sequence). The chain's CDR3 is CASSSDRQGPAGNTIYF. CDR3 bases: TGTGCCAGCAGCTCCGACCGACAGGGGCCGGCTGGAAACACCATATATTTT.

The J gene is TRBJ2-3, the V gene TRBV14; 8 positions match TRBD1. The germline V gene encodes CDR1 SGHDN and CDR2 FVKESK. CDR3 size: 16 residues. V shed 4 bases and J 6 bases; nucleotides not matched to a gene: 12. CDR3 amino acids: CASSPPRTGRGDTQYF. CDR3 DNA sequence: TGTGCCAGCAGCCCGCCTCGGACAGGGAGAGGGGATACGCAGTATTTT.

The rearrangement joins TRBV7-9 to TRBJ1-2; D remains ambiguous. Trimming removed 4 bases at V and 6 bases at J, with 18 bases between. Germline loops: CDR1 SEHNR, CDR2 FQNEAQ (reference sequence). CDR3 size: 15 residues. CDR3 amino acids: CASSSGLRPPDGYTF. The CDR3 DNA reads as TGTGCCAGCAGCTCCGGCCTAAGACCACCGGATGGCTACACCTTC.

This chain joins TRBV5-1 and TRBJ1-4; D remains unclear. Germline V gene data show CDR1 as SGHRS and CDR2 as YFSETQ. V lost 0 bases and J lost 8, with 14 bases in between. The CDR3 contains 15 residues. CDR3 in amino acids: CASSLVGGRVEKLFF. In DNA form, the CDR3 reads TGCGCCAGCAGCTTGGTAGGCGGAAGGGTGGAAAAACTGTTTTTT.

The sample holds one count of this clone. The CDR3 bases are TGTGCCAGCAGTTACGGGCCGGACCTGTGGGGTGAGCAGTTCTTC. Amino acid sequence: CASSYGPDLWGEQFF. This chain connects TRBV6-5 to TRBJ2-1; D is unresolved. CDR3 length: 15 amino acids. The V and J ends lost 2 bases and 9 bases respectively, with 17 bases between them. Germline CDR1 MNHEY, CDR2 SVGAGI.

The rearrangement joins TRBV29-1 to TRBJ2-5, with D uncertain. V was clipped by 7 bases and J by 5 bases, with 8 bases between them. CDR1 is SQVTM, CDR2 ANQGSEA, per germline. The CDR3 contains 10 residues. The CDR3 nucleotides read TGCAGCGCCTTGCGGGAGACCCAGTACTTC. Its translation: CSALRETQYF.

The V and J genes are TRBV27 and TRBJ2-7; 10 positions match TRBD1. This CDR3 has 13 amino acids. Trimming took 7 bases from V and 7 from J; bases not matched to a gene: 7. CDR1 MNHEY and CDR2 SMNVEV come from the germline V gene (reference sequence). CDR3 in amino acids: CASKLTGGREQYF. The CDR3 region has the DNA TGTGCCAGCAAGTTGACAGGGGGCAGGGAGCAGTACTTC.

J is TRBJ2-2 and V is TRBV27, with TRBD2 identical over 10 bases. The germline CDR1 and CDR2 sequences are MNHEY and SMNVEV (reference sequence). The CDR3 has 16 residues. V lost 8 bases, J lost 8 bases, and 14 bases stayed unmatched. In DNA, the CDR3 is TGTGCCAGCCGAGAGGGAGTAGCGGGAGGTAGGGGGGAGCTGTTTTTT. It is translated as CASREGVAGGRGELFF.

The J gene is TRBJ1-2, the V gene TRBV19; D unresolved. CDR3 length: 15 residues. V dropped 5 bases and J dropped 3 bases, with 16 bases sitting between them. Germline CDR1 is LNHDA and CDR2 is SQIVND (reference sequence). In DNA form, the CDR3 reads TGTGCCAGTAGTCCCGGCCGTAGGATCTACTATGGCTACACCTTC. Its translation is CASSPGRRIYYGYTF.

The CDR3, as DNA: TGTGCCAGCAGGGACAGGTACAATGAGCAGTTCTTC. Its protein product is CASRDRYNEQFF. The chain links TRBV25-1 to TRBJ2-1, with 7 bases fitting TRBD1. The CDR3 is made up of 12 amino acids. Germline CDR1 and CDR2: MGHDK and SYGVNS. V was pared by 6 bases and J by 4 bases, with 0 bases of the junction left unmatched.

This chain uses TRBV7-9 with TRBJ2-1, with TRBD1 identical over 8 bases. The CDR3 totals 16 residues. Germline values: CDR1 SEHNR, CDR2 FQNEAQ (reference sequence). V was clipped by 3 bases and J by 2 bases; unmatched bases: 6. CDR3 nucleotide sequence: TGTGCCAGCAGCTTCAGGACAGGGTCCACCTACAATGAGCAGTTCTTC. It translates to CASSFRTGSTYNEQFF.

The chain links TRBV29-1 to TRBJ1-3; D is ambiguous. There are 15 residues in the CDR3. Germline V gives CDR1 SQVTM, CDR2 ANQGSEA. Trimming took off 2 bases at V and 0 bases at J, with 11 bases between the two ends. CDR3 amino acids: CSVEYPVGSGNTIYF. The CDR3 DNA reads TGCAGCGTTGAATACCCAGTCGGCTCTGGAAACACCATATATTTT.

The chain uses TRBV7-9 and TRBJ2-5, with 10 bases matching TRBD1. Unmatched junction bases numbered 3, after V lost 1 base and J lost 1 base. The CDR3 is 16 residues long. Germline CDR1 SEHNR, CDR2 FQNEAQ (reference sequence). CDR3 nucleotide sequence: TGTGCCAGCAGCTTAGGGACAGGGGGGATCCAAGAGACCCAGTACTTC. It translates to CASSLGTGGIQETQYF.

As DNA, the CDR3 is TGTGCCAGTCTACCCCGCGGACAGGCTTACTACACCTTC. This codes for CASLPRGQAYYTF. This chain connects TRBV7-9 to TRBJ1-2; 7 bases are shared with TRBD1. Germline lookup yields CDR1 SEHNR and CDR2 FQNEAQ (reference sequence). J gave up 10 bases and V 9 bases, and 14 bases lay outside the gene matches. CDR3 length: 13 residues. Based on the CDR3 plus reference TRBV7-9 and TRBJ1-2, the full variable domain is DTGVSQNPRHKITKRGQNVTFRCDPISEHNRLYWYRQTLGQGPEFLTYFQNEAQLEKSRLLSDRFSAERPKGSFSTLEIQRTEQGDSAMYLCASLPRGQAYYTFGSGTRLTVV.

J is TRBJ2-1 and V is TRBV27, with D unclear. This CDR3 contains 14 residues. Germline V gives CDR1 MNHEY, CDR2 SMNVEV (reference sequence). Deletions cut 5 bases from V and 3 bases from J, with 11 bases between. The CDR3 nucleotides are TGTGCCAGCAGTGTCGATACACTCTACAATGAGCAGTTCTTC. This sequence encodes CASSVDTLYNEQFF.

V usage is TRBV28 and J usage is TRBJ1-5, with 7 nucleotides matching TRBD1. The CDR3 runs 17 residues. Per germline, CDR1 MDHEN and CDR2 SYDVKM. V lost 4 bases, J lost 4 bases, and 13 bases stayed unmatched. CDR3 coding DNA: TGTGCCAGCAGTTCTAACTCGTACGGACAGGTGAATCAGCCCCAGCATTTT. It specifies CASSSNSYGQVNQPQHF. Looking up the rest from reference TRBV28 and TRBJ1-5 gives the full variable domain: DVKVTQSSRYLVKRTGEKVFLECVQDMDHENMFWYRQDPGLGLRLIYFSYDVKMKEKGDIPEGYSVSREKKERFSLILESASTNQTSMYLCASSSNSYGQVNQPQHFGDGTRLSIL.

V and J are TRBV4-1 and TRBJ2-3; 15 bases fit TRBD2. Germline V gene lookup returns CDR1 MGHRA and CDR2 YSYEKL. V shed 1 base and J 3 bases; nucleotides not matched to a gene: 17. The CDR3 totals 22 residues. The CDR3 here is CASSQGLYGGLAGGGGTDTQYF. The DNA of the CDR3 is TGCGCCAGCAGCCAAGGTCTCTACGGGGGACTAGCGGGAGGTGGTGGGACAGATACGCAGTATTTT.

The chain has TRBV6-1 and TRBJ2-6; TRBD2 is a possible D gene (6 bases). The length of the CDR3 is 17 residues. The V end was cut by 0 bases, the J end by 2 bases, with 11 bases between. The germline CDR1 and CDR2 sequences are MNHNS and SASEGT. CDR3 in amino acids: CASSEASGAAGANVLTF. In nucleotides, the CDR3 is TGTGCCAGCAGTGAAGCTTCGGGAGCGGCTGGGGCCAACGTCCTGACTTTC.

This chain uses TRBV27 with TRBJ2-7, with 7 bases lining up with TRBD1. Germline V lookup: CDR1 MNHEY, CDR2 SMNVEV (reference sequence). The trim removed 4 bases at V and 2 bases at J, leaving 8 bases unmatched. The CDR3 totals 15 residues. CDR3 sequence: CASSYRQGLAYEQYF. The CDR3 DNA reads as TGTGCCAGCAGTTACCGACAGGGATTGGCCTACGAGCAGTACTTC.

This clone was seen once. The gene calls are TRBV27 and TRBJ2-1; 16 positions match TRBD2. The germline V gene has CDR1 MNHEY and CDR2 SMNVEV (reference sequence). Unmatched junction bases numbered 6, after V lost 4 bases and J lost 3 bases. This CDR3 has 18 residues. Written as DNA, the CDR3 is TGTGCCAGCAGTTCGGGACTAGCGGGAGGGCCGATCTACAATGAGCAGTTCTTC. The encoded protein is CASSSGLAGGPIYNEQFF.

This clone was observed once. V gene TRBV7-9 combines with J gene TRBJ2-7, with no clear D. V was cut by 3 bases and J by 3 bases, with 21 bases left in between. This CDR3 has 17 residues. The germline V gene encodes CDR1 SEHNR and CDR2 FQNEAQ (reference sequence). CDR3 sequence: CASSLMRPPLDDYEQYF. The CDR3 region has the DNA TGTGCCAGCAGCTTGATGCGCCCGCCTCTCGATGACTACGAGCAGTACTTC.

J is TRBJ2-7 and V is TRBV5-1; 8 bases are shared with TRBD1. The CDR3 length is 15 residues. Germline V gives CDR1 SGHRS, CDR2 YFSETQ. Losses at the gene ends were 2 bases for V and 1 base for J; bases not matched to a gene: 5. The DNA of the CDR3 is TGCGCCAGCAGCTTTCAGGGGGCGTTTTCCTACGAGCAGTACTTC. Protein product: CASSFQGAFSYEQYF.

The rearrangement uses TRBV27 and TRBJ2-4; 7 positions agree with TRBD2. CDR1 MNHEY and CDR2 SMNVEV come from the germline V gene (reference sequence). V was pared by 7 bases and J by 5 bases, with 8 bases of the junction left unmatched. This CDR3 contains 14 residues. CDR3 DNA: TGTGCCAGCACCCCTTTGGGAGGGGAAAACATTCAGTACTTC. It is translated as CASTPLGGENIQYF.

The chain carries TRBV7-9 and TRBJ2-1, with D possibly TRBD2 on 6 matching bases. Looked up from germline, CDR1 is SEHNR and CDR2 is FQNEAQ (reference sequence). Trimming removed 1 base at V and 2 bases at J, with 12 bases between. CDR3 size: 16 residues. CDR3 sequence (DNA): TGTGCCAGCAGCTTAGGTTCCACTAGCCCCTACAATGAGCAGTTCTTC. Translating gives CASSLGSTSPYNEQFF. The full variable domain, with the rest looked up from reference TRBV7-9 and TRBJ2-1, is DTGVSQNPRHKITKRGQNVTFRCDPISEHNRLYWYRQTLGQGPEFLTYFQNEAQLEKSRLLSDRFSAERPKGSFSTLEIQRTEQGDSAMYLCASSLGSTSPYNEQFFGPGTRLTVL.

The V gene is TRBV29-1, the J gene TRBJ2-2; either TRBD1 or TRBD2 may fit D (5 bases each). The CDR3 is 14 amino acids. The V gene's germline CDR1 is SQVTM and CDR2 ANQGSEA. V was shortened by 4 bases and J by 0 bases, with 9 bases between the two germline ends. The CDR3 DNA reads TGCAGCGTTGTGGGGACGCCGAACACCGGGGAGCTGTTTTTT. Translated, it gives CSVVGTPNTGELFF.

CDR3 region: CASSSDGSYNEQFF. Here the CDR3 DNA reads TGTGCCAGCAGCTCGGACGGAAGCTACAATGAGCAGTTCTTC. The gene calls are TRBV7-2 and TRBJ2-1; D gene ambiguous. The CDR3 length is 14 residues. Germline CDR1 and CDR2: SGHTA and FQGNSA. V was shortened by 4 bases and J by 3 bases, with 10 bases between the two germline ends. Based on the CDR3 plus reference TRBV7-2 and TRBJ2-1, the full variable domain is GAGVSQSPSNKVTEKGKDVELRCDPISGHTALYWYRQSLGQGLEFLIYFQGNSAPDKSGLPSDRFSAERTGGSVSTLTIQRTQQEDSAVYLCASSSDGSYNEQFFGPGTRLTVL.